This T cell receptor (beta chain) is from a study of cytomegalovirus exposure and HLA in healthy donors. As to this clone: What it recognizes is unknown.

PCR primers comprised 60 Vbeta and 13 Jbeta primers. The protocol was immunoSEQ multiplex PCR, while the TCRdb copy is restricted to in-frame clones and leaves out a portion. The table records some 97,000 clones, about 79% of them present only once. Germline V gives CDR1 SEHNR, CDR2 FQNEAQ (reference sequence). The CDR3 runs to 17 residues. V lost 5 bases, J lost 4 bases, and 11 bases stayed unmatched. Study conclusions and caveats: Some highly shared sequence variants likely arose as a pipeline artifact. Near-uniform donor sequencing depth was presumed by presence/absence analyses.

The material sequenced was PBMCs. The receptor's source is a woman under 30 in good health and CMV-seronegative. The chain employs TRBV7-9 and TRBJ2-7; 13 bases are a match to TRBD2. The CDR3 region is CASSPQPRLAGGYEQYF. In DNA form, the CDR3 reads TGTGCCAGCAGCCCACAACCACGACTAGCGGGAGGTTACGAGCAGTACTTC.